The clone carrying this TCR beta chain was recorded at least ten times. Its matching antigen is unknown. The study built unsorted libraries from 2 million PBMCs kept at -80 C. The record originates from a study of neurological immune-mediated disorders. Per germline, CDR1 SGHTA and CDR2 FQGNSA. The CDR3 is 14 residues long. Trimming cost V 0 bases and J 2 bases, with 8 bases left between them. Whole-study results and caveats: When repertoires were grouped phylogenetically, those of 18 of 34 multiple sclerosis patients fell into one related-CDR3 cluster, a possible signature.

cDNA was made by 5'RACE with 10-nucleotide random UMIs. TCRdb itself ran the 5' RACE reads through MiXCR, one entry per CDR3 protein. This sample has 70,000 or so distinct CDR3 sequences, with roughly 3% found just once. The clonotype was recovered from a woman in her 50s with multiple sclerosis. The chain recombines TRBV7-2 with TRBJ2-7; D is possibly TRBD2 (5 bases). Sequencing used PBMCs. The CDR3 nucleotides are TGTGCCAGCAGCTTAGCGGGAGCGACCTACGAGCAGTACTTC. Translated, it gives CASSLAGATYEQYF.